This TCR beta chain appears in the sequencing data of a study of blood T cell repertoires in COVID-19. The method was immunoSEQ multiplex PCR; TCRdb's version includes in-frame clones alone and lacks a portion of them. Seen here are around 67,000 clones, around 87% observed once, and the top ten hold just over 8%. Germline V gene data show CDR1 as SQVTM and CDR2 as ANQGSEA. V lost 3 bases and J lost 0, with 8 bases in between. This CDR3 contains 13 residues. The source material was peripheral blood. The chain carries TRBV29-1 and TRBJ1-1, with D hard to call. This receptor was taken from a middle-aged man with active COVID-19. The chain's CDR3 is CSVEFRVNTEAFF. For the CDR3, the DNA is TGCAGCGTTGAGTTCCGAGTGAACACTGAAGCTTTCTTT.